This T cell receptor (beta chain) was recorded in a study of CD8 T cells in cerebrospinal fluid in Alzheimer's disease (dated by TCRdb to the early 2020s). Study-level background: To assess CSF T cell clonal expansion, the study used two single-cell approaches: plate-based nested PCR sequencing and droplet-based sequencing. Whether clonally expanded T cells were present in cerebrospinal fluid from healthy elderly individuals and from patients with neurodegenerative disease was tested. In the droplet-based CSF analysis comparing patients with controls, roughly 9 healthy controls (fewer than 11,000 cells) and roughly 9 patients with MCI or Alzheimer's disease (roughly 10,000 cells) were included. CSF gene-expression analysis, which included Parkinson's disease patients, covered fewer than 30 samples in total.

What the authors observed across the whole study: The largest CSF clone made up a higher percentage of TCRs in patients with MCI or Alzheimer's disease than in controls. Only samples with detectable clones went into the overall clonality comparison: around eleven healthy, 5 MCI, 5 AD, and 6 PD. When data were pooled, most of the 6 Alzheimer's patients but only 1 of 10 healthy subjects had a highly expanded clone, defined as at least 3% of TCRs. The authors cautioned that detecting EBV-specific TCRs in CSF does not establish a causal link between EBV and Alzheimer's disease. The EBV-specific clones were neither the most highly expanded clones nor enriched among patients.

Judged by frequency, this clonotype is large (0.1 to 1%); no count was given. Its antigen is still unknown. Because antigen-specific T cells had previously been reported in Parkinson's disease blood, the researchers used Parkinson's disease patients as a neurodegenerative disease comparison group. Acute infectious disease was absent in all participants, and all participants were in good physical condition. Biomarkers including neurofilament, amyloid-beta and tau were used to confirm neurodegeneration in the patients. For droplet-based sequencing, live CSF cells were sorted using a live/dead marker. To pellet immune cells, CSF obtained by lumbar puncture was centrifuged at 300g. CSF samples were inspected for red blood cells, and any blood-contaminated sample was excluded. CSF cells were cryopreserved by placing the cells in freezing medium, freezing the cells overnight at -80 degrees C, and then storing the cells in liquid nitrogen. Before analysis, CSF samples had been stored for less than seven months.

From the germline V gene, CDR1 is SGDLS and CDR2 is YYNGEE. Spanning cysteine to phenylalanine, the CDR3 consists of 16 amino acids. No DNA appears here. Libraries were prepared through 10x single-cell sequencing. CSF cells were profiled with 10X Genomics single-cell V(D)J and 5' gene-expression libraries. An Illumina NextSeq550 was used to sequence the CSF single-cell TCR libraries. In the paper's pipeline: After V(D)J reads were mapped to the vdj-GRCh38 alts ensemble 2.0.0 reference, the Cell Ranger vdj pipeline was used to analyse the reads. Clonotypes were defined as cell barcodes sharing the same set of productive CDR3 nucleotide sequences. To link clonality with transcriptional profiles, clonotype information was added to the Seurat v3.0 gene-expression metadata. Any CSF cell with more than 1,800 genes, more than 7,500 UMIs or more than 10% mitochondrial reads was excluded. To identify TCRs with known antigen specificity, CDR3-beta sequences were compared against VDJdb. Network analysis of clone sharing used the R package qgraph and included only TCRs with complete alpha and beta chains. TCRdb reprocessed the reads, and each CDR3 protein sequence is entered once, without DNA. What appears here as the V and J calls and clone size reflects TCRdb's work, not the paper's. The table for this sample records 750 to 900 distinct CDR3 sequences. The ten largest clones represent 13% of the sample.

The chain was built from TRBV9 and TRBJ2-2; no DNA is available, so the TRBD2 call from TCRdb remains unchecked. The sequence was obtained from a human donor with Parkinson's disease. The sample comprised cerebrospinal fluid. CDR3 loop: CASSPLASANTGELFF.